Described below is a single TCR beta chain sequence and its context. Its specificity is not known. During its preparation, the TCRbeta library received unique molecular identifiers. TCRdb reanalysed the PCR reads using MiXCR and keeps one entry per CDR3 protein. The sample has a few hundred thousand distinct CDR3 sequences; 20% to 30% are singletons. These data are taken from a study of T-cell reconstitution after alpha-beta-depleted transplantation in children. Study-wide results and caveats: From surviving recipient T cells and thymic progenitors came the high day-60 TCRbeta diversity observed in some patients. Roughly two months post-transplant, alpha-beta T cells reportedly originated from several hundred graft clones that had expanded. Newly produced T cells mostly accounted for T-cell counts and diversity one year post-transplant.

Sequencing used PBMCs, mostly from graft donor cells, obtained 360 days after TCRalphabeta/CD19-depleted stem cell transplant. This TCR came from a female patient aged 2-15 years who had a stem cell transplant for congenital amegakaryocytic thrombocytopenia, so the T cells may come from the graft donor.

This chain's CDR3 is CASSFELAGVSNEQFF. DNA for the CDR3: TGTGCCAGCAGTTTCGAACTAGCGGGAGTGTCCAATGAGCAGTTCTTC. The chain carries TRBV28 and TRBJ2-1, with 11 bases identical to TRBD2. Trimming cost V 3 bases and J 6 bases; bases outside gene matches: 7. CDR1 is MDHEN, CDR2 SYDVKM, per germline. This CDR3 is built from 16 residues.